The source of this T cell receptor beta chain is a study of shared clonotypes between healthy human individuals (dated by TCRdb to the early 2020s). Context from the whole study: The cohort included a few men and a couple of women between 18 and 49 years of age. For each donor, CD4 naive and CD4 memory were each given three plates, CD8 naive was given two plates, and CD8 memory was given one plate. Blood TCR repertoires of roughly five healthy adults were deeply sequenced to estimate repertoire size and the extent of clonotype sharing between individuals. To increase sequencing depth and limit assay-specific biases, TCR repertoire library preparation and sequencing were carried out by different laboratories using diverse techniques. Per donor, leukapheresis produced somewhere between about 0.94 and 9.5 billion PBMCs. Broader findings and caveats from the paper: Even with the large sequencing depth, rarefaction of the sorted-subset datasets indicated that sequencing was incomplete. The genetic and exposure-history diversity represented was limited by the small number of donors. Based on pairwise subsampling, the degree of clonotype sharing among donors was expected to be affected by sequencing depth. Naive subsets generally had larger estimated clonotype richness than memory subsets did. When a few donors were compared, the shared fraction of clonotypes was about 5.4% for naive CD4, over 3% for naive CD8, 2.3% for memory CD4, and around 0.37% for memory CD8. Only blood was sampled, and tissue TCR repertoires likely differ from those in blood. Compared with non-shared clonotypes, the clonotypes found in all four sorted-subset donors had higher generation probabilities.

Per the germline V gene (reference sequence), GTSNPN is the CDR1 and SVGIG is the CDR2. At the junction V is shortened by 5 bases and J by 0 bases; bases outside the gene matches: 2. From the cysteine through the phenylalanine, the CDR3 covers 14 amino acids. Only CDR3 DNA is held: 42 bases, read in frame from base 1. Donors were healthy HIV-negative adults with no recently reported acute infections or vaccinations. All donors were Caucasian adults living in Nashville, Tennessee, USA. CD4+ T cells were enriched through magnetic negative selection, after which naive cells were positively selected on CD45RA and the remaining negative fraction served as the memory subset. After blood collection by leukapheresis, PBMCs were isolated using Ficoll-Histopaque density gradient centrifugation and then cryopreserved in the vapor phase of liquid nitrogen. Purity and quantity of every magnetically sorted T cell population were checked by analytical flow cytometry. Genomic DNA was isolated from every sorted fraction and measured by UV absorbance on a Nanodrop 2000c.

Regarding this clone: Its antigen target is currently unknown. Base qualities were left out, and no much larger clone turns up one base away.

TCR CDR3 regions were amplified from genomic DNA by multiplex PCR using the deep immunoSEQ assay. Genomic DNA extracted from each cell subset was distributed evenly over all wells of several immunoSEQ 96-well plates, and each plate served as one replicate. For sorted subsets, around 200 ng genomic DNA, equal to tens of thousands of T cell genomes, was loaded into each replicate PCR. The purified libraries were quantified using a Qubit 3.0 fluorometer, sized with a Bioanalyzer 2100, and then quantified again using the KAPA Library Quantification kit. Each immunoSEQ 96-well plate was sequenced on its own single-read 150-cycle Illumina NextSeq 550 flow cell. The original pipeline was this. Because the immunoSEQ output included only junctional sequences and no quality scores, the filtering could not be the same as the filtering used for full-length reads. To assign V/J genes and CDR3, sequences were annotated using PyIR, a Python wrapper for IgBLAST v1.9, with IMGT germline references. Reads were removed for weak V/J assignments (E-value above 1e-6), missing CDR3, stop codons, out-of-frame junctions, or ambiguous translated residues. A V3J clonotype was defined by an identical inferred V gene, J gene, and CDR3 amino acid sequence. Percentage overlap between repertoires was computed as shared unique clonotypes divided by the size of the smaller repertoire. Richness of each repertoire was evaluated using RTK rarefaction, the Chao1 estimator, and Recon v2.1 estimates of unobserved clonotypes. OLGA was used to compute generation probabilities for all TCRbeta clonotypes that the gDNA method yielded from a few donors. The clones in this table, taken by TCRdb from immuneACCESS, are in-frame only. Not every clone is retained; where verified, under half of the shortfall comes from an unresolved V gene, and the cause of the rest is unknown. V and J calls and clone size are copied from that table; D and trimming were computed from the DNA. Here the sample has roughly 2.2 million clones; approximately 95% occur a single time. The ten largest make up about 0.39% of the sample.

The sequenced sample consisted of naive CD4+ T cells from PBMCs. The meaning of the sample's cell subset or site label: CD45RA+ positively selected. Recombination linked TRBV30 to TRBJ1-3; 9 junctional bases match TRBD1. The clonotype comes from a man aged 18 to 30 in good health. Some clones in this sample may be carry-over from other donors' samples. The DNA sequence follows: TGTGCCTGGTGGGGACAGGGCTCTGGAAACACCATATATTTT. This translates into CAWWGQGSGNTIYF.